These T cell receptor beta chains were read from a single sample in a study of human T cells and chemical hapten exposure. TCRdb ran MiXCR on the RACE reads and lists one entry per CDR3 protein. This table holds around 120,000 distinct CDR3 sequences, roughly an eighth found once. Sequencing was performed on whole blood, taken in connection with sensitization to the hapten diphenylcyclopropenone (DPC). Source of these receptors: a man between 18 and 29 years old with alopecia areata. Some clones in this sample may be carry-over from other donors' samples. Both conserved end residues are part of each CDR3. The D gene is left open where the match is weak. The size entry is marked missing in some rows and otherwise reads once, few, many or a size class.

many,TRBJ1-1,TRBV20-1,.,CSAMGGASEAFF,TGCAGTGCTATGGGGGGCGCTTCTGAAGCTTTCTTT
.,TRBJ1-2,TRBV29-1,.,CSVPSYVAGTNYGYTF,TGCAGCGTCCCCTCCTATGTAGCCGGGACAAACTATGGCTACACCTTC
few,TRBJ2-3,TRBV18,.,CASSPMMGAPTDTQYF,TGTGCCAGCTCACCAATGATGGGGGCCCCCACAGATACGCAGTATTTT
many,TRBJ2-3,TRBV27,.,CASSSPDWSGTDTQYF,TGTGCCAGCAGTTCCCCCGATTGGTCGGGCACAGATACGCAGTATTTT
.,TRBJ2-2,TRBV5-6,.,CASSPPYTGELFF,TGTGCCAGCAGCCCGCCATACACCGGGGAGCTGTTTTTT
.,TRBJ2-1,TRBV29-1,TRBD2,CSVPGGEYNEQFF,TGCAGCGTCCCTGGGGGGGAATACAATGAGCAGTTCTTC
few,TRBJ1-1,TRBV6-4,.,CASSPNEQGSAEAFF,TGTGCCAGCAGTCCAAATGAGCAAGGGAGTGCTGAAGCTTTCTTT
.,TRBJ2-5,TRBV25-1,.,CASTLPATETQYF,TGTGCCAGCACTCTTCCGGCCACGGAGACCCAGTACTTC
.,TRBJ1-3,TRBV13,.,CASSSGQGNTIYF,TGTGCCAGCAGCTCGGGACAAGGAAACACCATATATTTT
once,TRBJ2-5,TRBV7-9,.,CASSPRAETQNF,TGTGCCAGCAGCCCGAGAGCGGAGACCCAGAACTTC
few,TRBJ2-3,TRBV5-1,TRBD2,CASSPDPGLADTQYF,TGCGCCAGCAGCCCAGATCCGGGACTAGCAGATACGCAGTATTTT
many,TRBJ1-4,TRBV4-1,.,CASSQWAGQLFF,TGCGCCAGCAGCCAATGGGCAGGGCAACTGTTTTTT
few,TRBJ1-3,TRBV6-2/TRBV6-3,.,CASRQWTPGNTIYF,TGTGCCAGCAGACAGTGGACACCTGGAAACACCATATATTTT
.,TRBJ1-4,TRBV5-4,.,CASSLSSSGSGEKLFF,TGTGCCAGCAGCTTATCGTCATCAGGCTCCGGTGAAAAACTGTTTTTT
few,TRBJ2-7,TRBV29-1,TRBD1,CSVEVDRGEYEQYF,TGCAGCGTTGAAGTGGACAGGGGAGAGTACGAGCAGTACTTC
.,TRBJ1-4,TRBV4-1,.,CASSVPGATNEKLFF,TGCGCCAGCAGCGTTCCAGGGGCAACTAATGAAAAACTGTTTTTT
few,TRBJ2-5,TRBV27,.,CASNAGDQETQYF,TGTGCCAGCAACGCTGGGGACCAAGAGACCCAGTACTTC
few,TRBJ1-5,TRBV28,.,CASSLGRRTQHF,TGTGCCAGCAGTTTAGGCAGGCGAACCCAGCATTTT
many,TRBJ2-5,TRBV7-9,TRBD2,CASSPMPGLGETQYF,TGTGCCAGCAGCCCCATGCCGGGACTAGGAGAGACCCAGTACTTC
few,TRBJ1-1,TRBV28,.,CASRTALEAFF,TGTGCCAGCAGGACAGCCCTAGAAGCTTTCTTT
few,TRBJ1-2,TRBV12-3/TRBV12-4,.,CASSPFGGVGYGYTF,TGTGCCAGCAGCCCCTTCGGGGGCGTCGGCTATGGCTACACCTTC
few,TRBJ1-1,TRBV19,TRBD1,CASNHPGGADTEAFF,TGTGCCAGTAATCATCCAGGGGGGGCGGATACTGAAGCTTTCTTT
.,TRBJ2-7,TRBV7-6,.,CASSLMDSSYEQYF,TGTGCCAGCAGCTTGATGGATAGCTCCTACGAGCAGTACTTC
.,TRBJ2-1,TRBV9,TRBD1,CASSARDRAGNEQFF,TGTGCCAGCAGCGCCCGGGACAGGGCGGGCAATGAGCAGTTCTTC
many,TRBJ1-5,TRBV10-2,.,CASSESTTNQPQHF,TGCGCCAGCAGTGAGTCAACGACAAATCAGCCCCAGCATTTT
few,TRBJ2-2,TRBV7-2,.,CASSFRLNTGELFF,TGTGCCAGCAGCTTCCGCCTGAACACCGGGGAGCTGTTTTTT
few,TRBJ1-2,TRBV3-1,.,CASSPLGQNYGYTF,TGTGCCAGCAGCCCACTCGGACAGAACTATGGCTACACCTTC
.,TRBJ2-7,TRBV20-1,TRBD1,CSATPWKGAYEQYF,TGCAGTGCTACGCCCTGGAAGGGGGCTTACGAGCAGTACTTC
.,TRBJ2-3,TRBV4-2,.,CASSQRASTDTQYF,TGTGCCAGCAGCCAACGGGCTAGCACAGATACGCAGTATTTT